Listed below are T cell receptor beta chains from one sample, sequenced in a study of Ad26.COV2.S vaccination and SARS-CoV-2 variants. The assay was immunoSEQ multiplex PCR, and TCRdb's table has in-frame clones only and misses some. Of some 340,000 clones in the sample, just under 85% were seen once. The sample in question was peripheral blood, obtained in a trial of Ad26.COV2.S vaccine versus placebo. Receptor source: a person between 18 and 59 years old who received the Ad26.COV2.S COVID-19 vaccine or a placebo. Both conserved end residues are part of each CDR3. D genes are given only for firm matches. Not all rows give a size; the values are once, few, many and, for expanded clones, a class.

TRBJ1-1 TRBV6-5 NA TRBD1 CASSRQGATEAFF TGTGCCAGCAGCCGACAGGGGGCCACTGAAGCTTTCTTT
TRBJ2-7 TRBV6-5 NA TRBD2 CASRKTSGDIYEQYF TGTGCCAGCAGAAAGACTAGCGGGGATATCTACGAGCAGTACTTC
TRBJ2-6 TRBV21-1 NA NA CASSPPGTGSGANVLTF TGTGCCAGCAGCCCACCCGGGACAGGGAGTGGGGCCAACGTCCTGACTTTC
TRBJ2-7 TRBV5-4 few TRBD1 CASSFGQGAVEQYF TGTGCCAGCAGCTTTGGACAGGGGGCGGTCGAGCAGTACTTC
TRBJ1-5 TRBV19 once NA CASSVVPGNQPQHF TGTGCCAGTAGTGTGGTCCCCGGCAATCAGCCCCAGCATTTT
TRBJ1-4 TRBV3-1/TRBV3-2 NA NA CASSHGGIYEKLFF TGTGCCAGCAGCCATGGGGGCATATATGAAAAACTGTTTTTT
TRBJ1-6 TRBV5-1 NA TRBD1 CASSWTGTENSPLHF TGCGCCAGCAGCTGGACCGGGACAGAAAATTCACCCCTCCACTTT
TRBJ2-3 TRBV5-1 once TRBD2 CASSLGTSGGDTQYF TGCGCCAGCAGCTTGGGGACTAGCGGGGGAGATACGCAGTATTTT
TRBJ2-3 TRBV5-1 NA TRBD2 CASSLALAGSWDTQYF TGCGCCAGCAGCTTGGCGCTAGCGGGGTCCTGGGATACGCAGTATTTT
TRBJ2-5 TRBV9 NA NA CASSLQLQETQYF TGTGCCAGCAGCCTCCAACTCCAAGAGACCCAGTACTTC
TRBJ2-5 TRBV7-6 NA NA CASSLGLVQETQYF TGTGCCAGCAGCTTAGGGCTGGTCCAAGAGACCCAGTACTTC
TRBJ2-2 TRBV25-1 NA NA CASSELVGRGTGELFF TGTGCCAGCAGTGAATTGGTAGGGCGGGGAACCGGGGAGCTGTTTTTT
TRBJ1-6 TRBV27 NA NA CASSLRGGVGSPLHF TGTGCCAGCAGTTTAAGGGGGGGTGTAGGTTCACCCCTCCACTTT
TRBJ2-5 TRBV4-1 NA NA CASSQLRGGFETQYF TGCGCCAGCAGCCAATTACGTGGAGGGTTTGAGACCCAGTACTTC
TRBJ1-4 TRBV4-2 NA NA CASSQGGGGTNEKLFF TGTGCCAGCAGCCAGGGGGGGGGAGGCACTAATGAAAAACTGTTTTTT
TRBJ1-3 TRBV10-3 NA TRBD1 CATGQDSGNTIYF TGTGCCACTGGACAGGACTCTGGAAACACCATATATTTT
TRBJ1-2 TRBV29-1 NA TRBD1 CSVDDRDSFGYTF TGCAGCGTAGATGACAGGGACAGCTTCGGCTACACCTTC
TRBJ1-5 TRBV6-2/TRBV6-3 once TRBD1 CASSYSPQGAGNQPQHF TGTGCCAGCAGTTACTCTCCGCAGGGGGCCGGCAATCAGCCCCAGCATTTT
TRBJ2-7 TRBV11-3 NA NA CASSLENEAEQYF TGTGCCAGCAGCTTAGAAAACGAAGCCGAGCAGTACTTC
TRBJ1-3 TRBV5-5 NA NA CASSRPPSGNTIYF TGTGCCAGCAGCCGCCCCCCTTCCGGAAACACCATATATTTT
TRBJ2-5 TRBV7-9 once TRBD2 CASSQGLAGGEETQYF TGTGCCAGCAGCCAAGGACTAGCGGGGGGCGAAGAGACCCAGTACTTC
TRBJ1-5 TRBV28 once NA CASSSLGDNSNQPQHF TGTGCCAGCAGTTCCCTGGGAGATAATAGCAATCAGCCCCAGCATTTT
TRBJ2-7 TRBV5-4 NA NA CASSLEPQGEQYF TGTGCCAGCAGCTTGGAGCCTCAGGGAGAGCAGTACTTC
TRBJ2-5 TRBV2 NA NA CASTTDGQETQYF TGTGCCAGCACTACAGATGGCCAAGAGACCCAGTACTTC
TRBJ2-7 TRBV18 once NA CASSPPTGGGYEQYF TGTGCCAGCTCACCACCGACGGGTGGGGGGTACGAGCAGTACTTC
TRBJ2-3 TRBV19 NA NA CASSNPWDRYSTDTQYF TGTGCCAGTAGTAATCCTTGGGACCGGTATAGCACAGATACGCAGTATTTT
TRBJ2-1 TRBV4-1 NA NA CASSRRSSYNEQFF TGCGCCAGCAGCCGCAGGAGTTCCTACAATGAGCAGTTCTTC
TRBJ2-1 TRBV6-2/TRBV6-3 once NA CASSTLRRYNEQFF TGTGCCAGCAGCACCTTAAGACGATACAATGAGCAGTTCTTC
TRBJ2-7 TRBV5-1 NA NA CASSLRGESYEQYF TGCGCCAGCAGCTTACGAGGGGAAAGTTACGAGCAGTACTTC
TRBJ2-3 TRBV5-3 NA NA CARSLRLGGGTDTQYF TGTGCCAGAAGCTTGCGGTTGGGGGGAGGTACAGATACGCAGTATTTT
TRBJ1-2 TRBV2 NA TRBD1 CASRTGGNNYGYTF TGTGCCAGCAGGACAGGGGGTAATAACTATGGCTACACCTTC
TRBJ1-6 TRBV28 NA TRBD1 CASSPRTGGRSPLHF TGTGCCAGCAGTCCTCGGACAGGGGGGAGGTCACCCCTCCACTTT
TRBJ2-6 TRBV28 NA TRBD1 CASSSVGQGTGANVLTF TGTGCCAGCAGTTCAGTAGGACAGGGAACTGGGGCCAACGTCCTGACTTTC
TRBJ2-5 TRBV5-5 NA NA CASASMGGRQETQYF TGTGCCAGCGCCTCGATGGGCGGGCGCCAAGAGACCCAGTACTTC
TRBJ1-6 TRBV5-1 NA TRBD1 CASSREGQINSPLHF TGCGCCAGCAGCCGAGAGGGACAGATCAATTCACCCCTCCACTTT
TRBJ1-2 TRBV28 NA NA CASSITEDGYTF TGTGCCAGTTCTATAACGGAGGATGGCTACACCTTC
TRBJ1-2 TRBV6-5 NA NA CASSPGDYGYTF TGTGCCAGCAGCCCCGGAGACTATGGCTACACCTTC
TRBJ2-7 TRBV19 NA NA CASSIDHGGPLREQYF TGTGCCAGTAGTATAGACCACGGGGGACCTCTCCGGGAGCAGTACTTC
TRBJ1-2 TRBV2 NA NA CASRYMGADYGYTF TGTGCCAGCAGGTACATGGGTGCGGACTATGGCTACACCTTC
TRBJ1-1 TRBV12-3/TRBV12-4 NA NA CASSLTRGTEAFF TGTGCCAGCAGTTTAACGCGGGGTACTGAAGCTTTCTTT
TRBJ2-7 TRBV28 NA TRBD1 CASSSVDRSLSYEQYF TGTGCCAGCAGTTCCGTGGACAGGTCCTTGTCCTACGAGCAGTACTTC
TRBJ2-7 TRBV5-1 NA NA CASRKDLYEQYF TGCGCCAGCAGAAAGGACCTCTACGAGCAGTACTTC
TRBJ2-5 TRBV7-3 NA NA CASSLDRVTQYF TGTGCCAGCAGCTTGGATAGGGTGACCCAGTACTTC
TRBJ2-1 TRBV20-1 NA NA CSASSSFRDNEQFF TGCAGTGCTAGTTCTAGCTTTCGGGACAATGAGCAGTTCTTC
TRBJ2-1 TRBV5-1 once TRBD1 CASSLIPGQGNEQFF TGCGCCAGCAGCTTGATCCCGGGACAGGGCAATGAGCAGTTCTTC
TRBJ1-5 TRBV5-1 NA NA CASSFDNSNQPQHF TGCGCCAGCAGCTTCGACAATAGCAATCAGCCCCAGCATTTT
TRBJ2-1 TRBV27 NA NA CASSLSSNSYNEQFF TGTGCCAGCAGTTTATCTAGCAACTCCTACAATGAGCAGTTCTTC
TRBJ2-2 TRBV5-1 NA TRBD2 CASSLGLAGTSNTGELFF TGCGCCAGCAGCTTGGGACTAGCGGGGACTTCGAACACCGGGGAGCTGTTTTTT
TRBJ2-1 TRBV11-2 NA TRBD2 CASSSLAGQTYNEQFF TGTGCCAGCAGCTCCCTAGCGGGACAGACCTACAATGAGCAGTTCTTC
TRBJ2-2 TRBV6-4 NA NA CASSLTGTANTGELFF TGTGCCAGCAGTTTAACCGGGACGGCGAACACCGGGGAGCTGTTTTTT
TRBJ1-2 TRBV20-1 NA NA CSASRPGENGYTF TGCAGTGCTAGTCGTCCGGGGGAGAATGGCTACACCTTC
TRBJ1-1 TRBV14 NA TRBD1 CASSQAGSLTGAKNTEAFF TGTGCCAGCAGCCAAGCGGGTTCCCTGACAGGGGCGAAAAACACTGAAGCTTTCTTT
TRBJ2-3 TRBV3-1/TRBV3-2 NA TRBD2 CASSPTRGGSTDTQYF TGTGCCAGCAGCCCGACGCGGGGGGGCTCGACAGATACGCAGTATTTT
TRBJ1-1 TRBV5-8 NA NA CASSSDRSTEAFF TGTGCCAGCAGCTCCGACCGAAGCACTGAAGCTTTCTTT